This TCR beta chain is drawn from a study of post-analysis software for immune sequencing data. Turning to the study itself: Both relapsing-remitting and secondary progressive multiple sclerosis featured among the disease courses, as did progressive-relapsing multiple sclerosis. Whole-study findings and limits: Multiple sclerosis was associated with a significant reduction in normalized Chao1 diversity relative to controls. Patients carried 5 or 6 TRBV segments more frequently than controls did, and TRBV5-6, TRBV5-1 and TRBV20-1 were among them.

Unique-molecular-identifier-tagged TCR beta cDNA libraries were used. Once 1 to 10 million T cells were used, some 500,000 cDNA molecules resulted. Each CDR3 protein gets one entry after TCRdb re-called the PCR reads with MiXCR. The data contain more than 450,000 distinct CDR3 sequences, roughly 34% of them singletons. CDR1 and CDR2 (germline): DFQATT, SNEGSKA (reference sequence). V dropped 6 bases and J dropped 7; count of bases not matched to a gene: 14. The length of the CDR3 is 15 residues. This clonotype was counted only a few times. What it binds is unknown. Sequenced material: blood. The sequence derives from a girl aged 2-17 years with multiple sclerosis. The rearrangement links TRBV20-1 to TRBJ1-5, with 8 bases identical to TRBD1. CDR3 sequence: CSAGKGTGELQPQHF. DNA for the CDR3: TGCAGTGCCGGTAAGGGGACAGGAGAACTACAGCCCCAGCATTTT.